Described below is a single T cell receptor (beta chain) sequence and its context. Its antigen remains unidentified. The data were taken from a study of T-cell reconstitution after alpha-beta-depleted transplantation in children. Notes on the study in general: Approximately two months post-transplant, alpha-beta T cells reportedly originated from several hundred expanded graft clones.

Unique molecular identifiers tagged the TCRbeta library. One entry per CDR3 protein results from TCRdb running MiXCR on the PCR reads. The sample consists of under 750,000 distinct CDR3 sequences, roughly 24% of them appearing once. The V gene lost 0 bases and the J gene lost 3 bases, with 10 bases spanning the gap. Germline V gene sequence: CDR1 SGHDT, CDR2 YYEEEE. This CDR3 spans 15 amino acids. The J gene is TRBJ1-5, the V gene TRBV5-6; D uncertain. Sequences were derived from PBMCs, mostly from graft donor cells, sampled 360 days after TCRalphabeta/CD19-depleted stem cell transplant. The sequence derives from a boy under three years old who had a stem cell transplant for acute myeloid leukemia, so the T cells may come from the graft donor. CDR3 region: CASSLGQYPNQPQHF. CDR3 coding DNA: TGTGCCAGCAGCTTGGGGCAGTACCCCAATCAGCCCCAGCATTTT.